Listed here are 12 T cell receptor beta chains from one sample, sequenced in a study of blood T cell repertoires in COVID-19. TCRdb's copy holds only in-frame clones and misses some; the assay was immunoSEQ multiplex PCR. The repertoire consists of 200,000 to 250,000 clones, with less than 85% occurring once and the leading ten covering roughly 7.6%. The specimen sequenced was peripheral blood. The receptors were gathered from a woman older than 75 with COVID-19, enrolled during active disease.

The V gene is TRBV3-1 (or the pseudogene TRBV3-2), the J gene TRBJ2-5, with 7 bases identical to TRBD1. Trimming at V came to 5 bases and at J to 5 bases, leaving 5 bases not matched to a gene. The germline CDR1 and CDR2 sequences are LGHDT and YNNKEL (reference sequence). The CDR3 runs 13 residues. The CDR3 here is CASSKGQRETQYF. The CDR3 nucleotides read TGTGCCAGCAGCAAGGGACAGCGGGAGACCCAGTACTTC.

CDR3 sequence: CASSRQGYSYEQYF. The CDR3 bases are TGTGCCAGCAGCCGACAGGGATACTCCTACGAGCAGTACTTC. The J gene is TRBJ2-7, the V gene TRBV7-9; 7 bases fit TRBD1. Trimming cost V 5 bases and J 0 bases; bases outside gene matches: 4. The CDR3 sequence is 14 residues long. Germline V gives CDR1 SEHNR, CDR2 FQNEAQ (reference sequence). Variable domain in full (rest from reference TRBV7-9 and TRBJ2-7): DTGVSQNPRHKITKRGQNVTFRCDPISEHNRLYWYRQTLGQGPEFLTYFQNEAQLEKSRLLSDRFSAERPKGSFSTLEIQRTEQGDSAMYLCASSRQGYSYEQYFGPGTRLTVT.

The genes are TRBV5-1 and TRBJ1-3; tentatively, D is TRBD1 (5 bases). The CDR3 runs to 15 residues. The germline CDR1 and CDR2 sequences are SGHRS and YFSETQ. V lost 4 bases to trimming and J lost 4 bases, with 15 bases between them. The CDR3 DNA reads TGCGCCAGCAGCGCCTGGAGTGGGGGGGGAAACACCATATATTTT. Its protein product is CASSAWSGGGNTIYF.

This rearrangement joins TRBV6-5 to TRBJ1-5; TRBD1 aligns across 7 bases. With V trimmed by 6 bases and J by 0 bases, 5 bases remained unmatched. The CDR3 extends over 15 amino acids. Per the germline V gene, CDR1 is MNHEY and CDR2 is SVGAGI. CDR3 sequence reads: CASRITGDSNQPQHF. The CDR3 DNA sequence: TGTGCCAGCAGGATCACAGGGGATAGCAATCAGCCCCAGCATTTT.

The chain uses TRBV5-1 and TRBJ2-1; 8 nucleotides agree with TRBD2. This CDR3 spans 13 amino acids. V shed 4 bases and J 10 bases; nucleotides not matched to a gene: 7. Per germline, CDR1 SGHRS and CDR2 YFSETQ. In DNA, the CDR3 is TGCGCCAGCAGCAACACCGGGGGGGGCGAGCAGTTCTTC. It is translated as CASSNTGGGEQFF.

Only a few counts were recorded for this clone. The rearrangement links TRBV6-5 to TRBJ1-4; TRBD1 agrees at 10 bases. The CDR3 is 14 residues long. Germline CDR1 is MNHEY and CDR2 is SVGAGI. The J segment lost 5 bases and the V segment lost 6 bases, leaving 3 bases of the junction unmatched. The CDR3 coding sequence is TGTGCCAGCAGGCCGGGACAGGGGAATGAAAAACTGTTTTTT. Translating gives CASRPGQGNEKLFF.

This clone was observed a handful of times. CDR3 in amino acids: CASSLGGTRKKQYF. CDR3 sequence (DNA): TGTGCCAGCAGCTTAGGTGGGACTAGAAAAAAGCAGTACTTC. The rearrangement uses TRBV7-2 and TRBJ2-7; 8 bases are shared with TRBD2. Germline CDR1 and CDR2: SGHTA and FQGNSA. The CDR3 has 14 amino acids. V dropped 1 base and J dropped 8; count of bases not matched to a gene: 7.

This clone has only one observation. The rearrangement uses TRBV7-3 and TRBJ2-2; no clear D gene. Germline CDR1 is SGHTA and CDR2 is FQGTGA. V lost 3 bases and J 6 bases, leaving 14 bases between the germline ends. This CDR3 comprises 15 residues. CDR3 loop: CASSFSAISSGELFF. DNA of the CDR3: TGTGCCAGCAGCTTTTCCGCGATATCTTCCGGGGAGCTGTTTTTT.

V gene TRBV28 combines with J gene TRBJ2-1, with 7 bases that match TRBD1. The junction had 7 bases not matched to a gene; V was cut back by 6 bases and J by 8 bases. The germline CDR1 and CDR2 sequences are MDHEN and SYDVKM. CDR3 length equals 13 residues. CDR3 sequence reads: CASSNDRVDEQFF. DNA of the CDR3: TGTGCCAGCAGCAACGACAGGGTCGATGAGCAGTTCTTC.

The chain carries TRBV3-1 (or the pseudogene TRBV3-2) and TRBJ2-2; 9 bases map to TRBD2. Germline CDR1 LGHDT, CDR2 YNNKEL (reference sequence). V trimming: 4 bases; J trimming: 6 bases; junction bases outside the gene matches: 9. CDR3 length: 16 residues. CDR3 sequence reads: CASSRIAGVTAGELFF. In DNA, the CDR3 is TGTGCCAGCAGCCGGATAGCGGGAGTGACAGCCGGGGAGCTGTTTTTT.

V and J are TRBV29-1 and TRBJ2-1; the match to TRBD2 covers 11 bases. The CDR3 is 13 amino acids. The germline V gene encodes CDR1 SQVTM and CDR2 ANQGSEA. Germline trimming cut 7 bases from V and 6 bases from J; bases unmatched to any gene: 5. CDR3 protein: CSGHSGGGNEQFF. As DNA, the CDR3 is TGCAGCGGACATAGCGGGGGGGGCAATGAGCAGTTCTTC.

The chain employs TRBV11-1 and TRBJ2-5; D unresolved. The germline V gene encodes CDR1 SGHAT and CDR2 FQDESV (reference sequence). CDR3 length: 12 amino acids. The V end was cut by 2 bases, the J end by 3 bases, with 4 bases between. CDR3 sequence reads: CASSLTEETQYF. The CDR3 DNA reads as TGTGCCAGCAGCTTAACAGAAGAGACCCAGTACTTC.